One and the same sample provided the 8 T cell receptor beta chains below, sequenced in a study of naive and memory T cell subsets. An equimolar mix of two oligonucleotides served as the beta constant-region primer for TRBC1 and TRBC2. One entry per CDR3 protein results from TCRdb running MiXCR on the UMI-ligation and nested PCR reads. The repertoire holds about 150,000 distinct CDR3 sequences, with over 15% as singletons. The sequenced material came from naive CD4+ T cells from blood. These TCRs come from a human donor in good health.

This clonotype has more than one count but fewer than ten. The chain is built from TRBV7-2 and TRBJ2-3; D is undetermined. From germline, CDR1 is SGHTA and CDR2 FQGNSA. The CDR3 extends over 14 amino acids. Between the trimmed V and J ends, which lost 2 bases and 7 bases, there was a span of 13 bases. The CDR3 DNA follows: TGTGCCAGCAGCTTAATGGGTGACCTTAATACGCAGTATTTT. Its protein product is CASSLMGDLNTQYF.

This clonotype was seen a few times. The V gene is TRBV7-9, the J gene TRBJ1-2, with D tentatively TRBD1 (5 bases). Germline assignment: CDR1 SEHNR and CDR2 FQNEAQ (reference sequence). V was clipped by 3 bases and J by 2 bases, with 10 bases between them. The CDR3 is 14 amino acids. The CDR3 DNA is TGTGCCAGCAGCTTTGCAGGGTCAAACTATGGCTACACCTTC. This translates into CASSFAGSNYGYTF.

The chain is built from TRBV5-1 and TRBJ2-5; D remains unclear. Germline V lookup: CDR1 SGHRS, CDR2 YFSETQ. The germline V and J ends were trimmed by 1 base and 1 base, with 14 bases remaining between them. This CDR3 is built from 16 residues. In DNA form, the CDR3 reads TGCGCCAGCAGCTTGATGAACACGTTGGTCCAAGAGACCCAGTACTTC. Translating gives CASSLMNTLVQETQYF.

V and J are TRBV10-3 and TRBJ2-7; D is uncertain. The CDR3 has 14 residues. From germline, CDR1 is ENHRY and CDR2 SYGVKD. V lost 3 bases to trimming and J lost 0 bases, with 9 bases between them. The CDR3 DNA reads as TGTGCCATCAGTGACGCAATGGGCTCCTACGAGCAGTACTTC. Protein product: CAISDAMGSYEQYF.

This clonotype was counted between two and nine times. The V call is TRBV7-7, the J call TRBJ2-2, with a possible D match to TRBD1 (6 bases). Trimming removed 5 bases from V and 7 bases from J, with 20 bases in between. Germline assignment: CDR1 SSHAT and CDR2 FNYEAQ (reference sequence). The CDR3 contains 16 residues. The DNA for the CDR3 is TGTGCCAGCAGCCCAGCTTTCCCAAAGGGGGTCGGGGAGCTGTTTTTT. Protein product: CASSPAFPKGVGELFF. Looking up the rest from reference TRBV7-7 and TRBJ2-2 gives the full variable domain: GAGVSQSPRYKVTKRGQDVTLRCDPISSHATLYWYQQALGQGPEFLTYFNYEAQPDKSGLPSDRFSAERPEGSISTLTIQRTEQRDSAMYRCASSPAFPKGVGELFFGEGSRLTVL.

The J gene is TRBJ2-5, the V gene TRBV3-1; D uncertain. The CDR3 length is 17 residues. V was clipped by 3 bases and J by 1 base, with 18 bases between them. The germline V gene encodes CDR1 LGHDT and CDR2 YNNKEL (reference sequence). The CDR3 reads CASSHLQGGRAQETQYF. The CDR3 DNA follows: TGTGCCAGCAGCCACTTACAAGGCGGCAGAGCCCAAGAGACCCAGTACTTC.

This clonotype was recorded a few times. The V call is TRBV5-1, the J call TRBJ1-4; D is unresolved. This CDR3 contains 14 residues. Trimming removed 0 bases from V and 5 bases from J, with 8 bases in between. In germline, CDR1 is SGHRS, CDR2 YFSETQ. This CDR3 reads CASSLDSRNEKLFF. The CDR3 DNA reads TGCGCCAGCAGCTTGGACAGCCGAAATGAAAAACTGTTTTTT. Supplemented by reference TRBV5-1 and TRBJ1-4, the full variable domain reads KAGVTQTPRYLIKTRGQQVTLSCSPISGHRSVSWYQQTPGQGLQFLFEYFSETQRNKGNFPGRFSGRQFSNSRSEMNVSTLELGDSALYLCASSLDSRNEKLFFGSGTQLSVL.

The sample holds a few counts of this clonotype. The chain carries TRBV5-1 and TRBJ2-1; D is perhaps TRBD1 (5 bases). Germline V gene data show CDR1 as SGHRS and CDR2 as YFSETQ. Trimming cost V 2 bases and J 4 bases, with 19 bases left between them. This CDR3 is 17 amino acids long. The DNA for the CDR3 is TGCGCCAGCAGCTTAACAGGTTTAGATAGCTTTTACAATGAGCAGTTCTTC. Translation: CASSLTGLDSFYNEQFF.